These 2 T cell receptor beta chains were all obtained from the same sample, sequenced in a study of control samples from healthy donors and cancer patients. The table came from immunoSEQ multiplex PCR; TCRdb's copy has only in-frame clones and leaves some out. The sample carries around 70,000 clones, over 75% recorded once. The sample comprised PBMCs. The receptors derive from a woman aged 50 to 60 with head and neck cancer.

The V call is TRBV9, the J call TRBJ1-6; 7 nucleotides line up with TRBD1. V lost 1 base and J lost 8; bases outside the gene matches: 3. Germline V CDR1 and CDR2: SGDLS, YYNGEE. This CDR3 is 14 amino acids long. The CDR3 protein is CASSVTGADSPLHF. The CDR3 DNA sequence: TGTGCCAGCAGCGTAACAGGGGCGGATTCACCCCTCCACTTT. Based on the CDR3 plus reference TRBV9 and TRBJ1-6, the full variable domain is DSGVTQTPKHLITATGQRVTLRCSPRSGDLSVYWYQQSLDQGLQFLIQYYNGEERAKGNILERFSAQQFPDLHSELNLSSLELGDSALYFCASSVTGADSPLHFGNGTRLTVT.

The CDR3 loop reads CASSVFTGLAGGRSYNEQFF. The CDR3 region has the DNA TGTGCCAGCAGCGTATTCACGGGACTAGCGGGGGGACGATCCTACAATGAGCAGTTCTTC. The gene calls are TRBV9 and TRBJ2-1; TRBD2 aligns across 15 bases. Germline loops: CDR1 SGDLS, CDR2 YYNGEE. CDR3 size: 20 residues. Losses at the gene ends were 1 base for V and 1 base for J; bases not matched to a gene: 9.